This TCR beta chain was captured in a study of shared clonotypes between healthy human individuals. CD45RO-negative, CCR7-selected cells formed the naive CD8 fraction, which excluded terminally differentiated effector memory CD45RA+ cells. After removal of 8 bases from V and 4 bases from J, the junction contained 7 bases not matched to a gene. The CDR3 totals 13 residues. Germline V gene data show CDR1 as SQVTM and CDR2 as ANQGSEA. TCRdb's table, derived via immunoSEQ multiplex PCR, lists solely in-frame clones and lacks some. The table records about 680,000 clones, 90% to 95% of them present only once.

The genes are TRBV29-1 and TRBJ2-1; 8 positions match TRBD2. Sequenced material: naive CD8+ T cells sorted from blood. The clonotype was recovered from a young man in good health. The CDR3 here is CSLKTSGYNEQFF. CDR3 nucleotide sequence: TGCAGCCTAAAAACTAGCGGTTACAATGAGCAGTTCTTC.